The entry below describes one T cell receptor (beta chain). Generated by immunoSEQ multiplex PCR, the TCRdb table keeps only in-frame clones and is missing some. The sample includes about 120,000 clones, less than 90% of them seen just once. V dropped 4 bases and J dropped 2 bases, with 19 bases sitting between them. The CDR3 is made up of 17 amino acids. Germline CDR1 SGHRS, CDR2 YFSETQ. The data are from a study of T cell responses to AZD1222 COVID-19 vaccine. Sequencing was performed on peripheral blood, taken on day 0 of AZD1222 vaccination. The sequence was obtained from an adult in good health. The chain couples TRBV5-1 to TRBJ1-3, with TRBD1 as a possible D gene (6 bases). As DNA, the CDR3 is TGCGCCAGCAGCGCTGGGGGCGGCTCGGTGGCTGGAAACACCATATATTTT. Translated, it gives CASSAGGGSVAGNTIYF.